Each of the 25 T cell receptor beta chains below was sequenced from the same sample in a study of shared clonotypes between healthy human individuals. Data came from immunoSEQ multiplex PCR; TCRdb stores just in-frame clones and leaves some out. The sample has approximately 530,000 clones; roughly 95% are singletons. Source material: naive CD4+ T cells sorted from blood. Indicated subset: CD45RA+ positively selected. The source is a woman in her twenties or thirties in good health.

This chain connects TRBV18 to TRBJ1-3; D perhaps matches TRBD1 (5 bases). Trimming took 3 bases from V and 0 from J, leaving 12 bases between them. Germline CDR1 and CDR2: KGHSH and LQKENI. CDR3 length: 16 amino acids. CDR3: CASSPRGHSSGNTIYF. The CDR3 region has the DNA TGTGCCAGCTCACCCCGGGGCCATAGCTCTGGAAACACCATATATTTT.

In this sample, this clone turned up a few times. The J gene is TRBJ1-1, the V gene TRBV5-4, with TRBD1 identical over 7 bases. Germline V gene sequence: CDR1 SGHNT, CDR2 YYREEE (reference sequence). CDR3 length equals 16 residues. The J segment lost 0 bases and the V segment lost 0 bases, leaving 5 bases of the junction unmatched. The CDR3 region is CASSLEAGGVNTEAFF. As DNA, the CDR3 is TGTGCCAGCAGCTTGGAAGCAGGGGGGGTGAACACTGAAGCTTTCTTT.

This clone was recorded once. The chain recombines TRBV30 with TRBJ1-4; D uncertain. V lost 1 base to trimming and J lost 7 bases, with 13 bases between them. Germline CDR1 reads GTSNPN; CDR2 reads SVGIG (reference sequence). CDR3 size: 14 residues. The CDR3 spells CAWSGTSRGEKLFF. The DNA for the CDR3 is TGTGCCTGGAGTGGGACTAGCCGGGGTGAAAAACTGTTTTTT.

This clone was seen once. This chain uses TRBV18 with TRBJ2-5; D unresolved. With the DNA end fitting TRBJ2-7 better, the J assignment may be wrong. The CDR3 totals 14 residues. Germline loops: CDR1 KGHSH, CDR2 LQKENI. The CDR3 region is CASSPRSSPYEQYF. The DNA for the CDR3 is TGTGCCAGCTCACCGCGGTCGTCCCCCTACGAGCAGTACTTC.

The chain links TRBV2 to TRBJ2-3; 7 bases line up with TRBD2. The CDR3 length is 16 residues. Germline values: CDR1 SNHLY, CDR2 FYNNEI. V lost 6 bases, J lost 5 bases, and 14 bases stayed unmatched. CDR3 sequence: CASSPRTRYGGDTQYF. DNA for the CDR3: TGTGCCAGCAGCCCAAGGACTAGGTACGGCGGAGATACGCAGTATTTT.

The V and J genes are TRBV27 and TRBJ2-1; D might be TRBD1 (6 bases). V shed 8 bases and J shed 7 bases, with 18 bases lying between them. The CDR3 totals 14 residues. Germline V gene lookup returns CDR1 MNHEY and CDR2 SMNVEV (reference sequence). The CDR3 loop reads CASSPEGVSNEQFF. CDR3 nucleotides: TGTGCCAGCTCCCCCGAGGGGGTCTCGAATGAGCAGTTCTTC.

The chain couples TRBV4-2 to TRBJ2-7; a possible D gene is TRBD2 (5 bases). The CDR3 contains 17 residues. Trimming removed 0 bases at V and 2 bases at J, with 17 bases between. The germline V gene has CDR1 LGHNA and CDR2 YNFKEQ. In DNA, the CDR3 is TGTGCCAGCAGCCAAGAAATATCTAGCAGGAACCCCTACGAGCAGTACTTC. Amino acids: CASSQEISSRNPYEQYF.

This chain links TRBV28 with TRBJ2-1; tentative D call: TRBD2 (6 bases). CDR1 is MDHEN and CDR2 is SYDVKM in the germline V gene. This CDR3 has 16 amino acids. Trimming left V 5 bases short and J 0 bases short, with 14 bases between. DNA of the CDR3: TGTGCCAGCAGTCCCCGGGGGAGCGTCTCCTACAATGAGCAGTTCTTC. Its protein product is CASSPRGSVSYNEQFF.

This chain links TRBV7-2 with TRBJ2-5; 7 positions agree with TRBD1. Judging by the DNA end, TRBJ2-7 fits better; the J call may be wrong. This CDR3 has 15 residues. CDR1 is SGHTA and CDR2 is FQGNSA in the germline V gene. CDR3 coding DNA: TGTGCCAGCAGCACCACGACAGGGAACACCTACGAGCAGTACTTC. This sequence encodes CASSTTTGNTYEQYF.

The chain links TRBV19 to TRBJ2-5, with no clear D. V lost 4 bases to trimming and J lost 0 bases, with 15 bases between them. CDR3 length equals 16 residues. Germline CDR1 is LNHDA and CDR2 is SQIVND (reference sequence). The CDR3 DNA reads as TGTGCCAGTAGTACTTCACCGTTTTTGTACCAAGAGACCCAGTACTTC. It translates to CASSTSPFLYQETQYF. The variable domain in full, with the rest retrieved from reference TRBV19 and TRBJ2-5, is DGGITQSPKYLFRKEGQNVTLSCEQNLNHDAMYWYRQDPGQGLRLIYYSQIVNDFQKGDIAEGYSVSREKKESFPLTVTSAQKNPTAFYLCASSTSPFLYQETQYFGPGTRLLVL.

The chain uses TRBV9 and TRBJ2-1; 8 bases are a match to TRBD1. The germline V gene has CDR1 SGDLS and CDR2 YYNGEE. After removal of 3 bases from V and 3 bases from J, the junction contained 8 bases not matched to a gene. The CDR3 runs to 16 residues. The CDR3 nucleotides read TGTGCCAGCAGCGCTCGGGACAGGATCTTCTACAATGAGCAGTTCTTC. Translated, it gives CASSARDRIFYNEQFF.

This chain links TRBV29-1 with TRBJ2-7; D not resolved. The germline V and J ends were trimmed by 6 bases and 3 bases, with 12 bases remaining between them. This CDR3 region has 12 residues. Germline CDR1 SQVTM, CDR2 ANQGSEA. CDR3 residues: CSVHTDIYEQYF. The CDR3 DNA reads TGCAGCGTCCATACAGACATCTACGAGCAGTACTTC.

This clone came up once. V is TRBV11-3 and J is TRBJ2-2; perhaps TRBD1 as D (6 bases). V lost 3 bases and J lost 8, with 10 bases in between. The CDR3 is 13 residues long. Germline CDR1 and CDR2: SGHNT and YENEEA. CDR3 bases: TGTGCCAGCAGCTTGACAGGATCTGGGGAGCTGTTTTTT. Its translation: CASSLTGSGELFF.

The chain combines TRBV5-5 with TRBJ2-7; 9 positions match TRBD1. Trimming cost V 4 bases and J 6 bases; bases outside gene matches: 11. The CDR3 extends over 15 amino acids. Germline loops: CDR1 SGHKS, CDR2 YYEKEE (reference sequence). As DNA, the CDR3 is TGTGCCAGCAGCCTAAATGGACAGGGGTTCGGCGAGCAGTACTTC. Protein sequence: CASSLNGQGFGEQYF.

This clone was recorded only once. The gene calls are TRBV13 and TRBJ2-2; the D gene is possibly TRBD2 (6 bases). Germline V lookup: CDR1 PRHDT, CDR2 FYEKMQ (reference sequence). The CDR3 covers 15 residues. V was clipped by 1 base and J by 7 bases, with 13 bases between them. CDR3 sequence reads: CASSLVGGYGGELFF. In DNA form, the CDR3 reads TGTGCCAGCAGCTTAGTTGGAGGGTATGGCGGGGAGCTGTTTTTT. Based on the CDR3 plus reference TRBV13 and TRBJ2-2, the full variable domain is AAGVIQSPRHLIKEKRETATLKCYPIPRHDTVYWYQQGPGQDPQFLISFYEKMQSDKGSIPDRFSAQQFSDYHSELNMSSLELGDSALYFCASSLVGGYGGELFFGEGSRLTVL.

The chain links TRBV23-1 to TRBJ1-2, with 8 positions matching TRBD1. TRBV23-1 is given ORF status, its function remaining uncertain. The CDR3 covers 17 residues. Germline trimming cut 2 bases from V and 5 bases from J; bases unmatched to any gene: 13. This chain's CDR3 is CASSQPRGQVPEYGYTF. As DNA, the CDR3 is TGCGCCAGCAGTCAACCCCGGGGACAGGTTCCCGAATATGGCTACACCTTC.

This chain connects TRBV6-5 to TRBJ2-7; 11 nucleotides match TRBD2. The trim removed 5 bases at V and 2 bases at J, leaving 2 bases unmatched. Germline CDR1 is MNHEY and CDR2 is SVGAGI. The CDR3 consists of 14 residues. DNA of the CDR3: TGTGCCAGCAGTGGGACTAGCGGCCCCTACGAGCAGTACTTC. This sequence encodes CASSGTSGPYEQYF.

The V gene is TRBV7-2, the J gene TRBJ2-1; 11 bases are shared with TRBD2. Germline loops: CDR1 SGHTA, CDR2 FQGNSA. This CDR3 has 15 residues. After removal of 7 bases from V and 9 bases from J, the junction contained 11 bases not matched to a gene. CDR3 sequence reads: CASTPTSGINGEQFF. Written as DNA, the CDR3 is TGTGCCAGCACCCCGACTAGCGGGATAAATGGTGAGCAGTTCTTC.

V and J are TRBV28 and TRBJ2-1; 9 nucleotides align to TRBD2. The germline CDR1 and CDR2 sequences are MDHEN and SYDVKM. Trimming at V came to 7 bases and at J to 9 bases, leaving 13 bases not matched to a gene. The CDR3 consists of 15 residues. DNA of the CDR3: TGTGCCAGCACCCAGGGTGGTAGCGGGAGTGTTGAGCAGTTCTTC. Translating it yields CASTQGGSGSVEQFF.

This sequence joins TRBV6-5 and TRBJ2-7, with 11 bases lining up with TRBD2. V lost 8 bases and J lost 7; bases outside the gene matches: 10. The CDR3 is 14 residues long. Germline V lookup: CDR1 MNHEY, CDR2 SVGAGI. The CDR3, as DNA: TGTGCCAGCGTATTAGCGGGAGGGCCTCGGGAGCAGTACTTC. This translates into CASVLAGGPREQYF.

V is TRBV7-2 and J is TRBJ1-3; D is unclear. Trimming cost V 3 bases and J 2 bases, with 2 bases left between them. Germline CDR1 and CDR2: SGHTA and FQGNSA. CDR3 length equals 12 residues. As DNA, the CDR3 is TGTGCCAGCAGCTTTACTGGAAACACCATATATTTT. It encodes CASSFTGNTIYF. The complete variable domain, with remaining parts taken from reference TRBV7-2 and TRBJ1-3, reads GAGVSQSPSNKVTEKGKDVELRCDPISGHTALYWYRQSLGQGLEFLIYFQGNSAPDKSGLPSDRFSAERTGGSVSTLTIQRTQQEDSAVYLCASSFTGNTIYFGEGSWLTVV.

The CDR3 spells CATSGGTLLGSNQPQHF. The CDR3 DNA is TGTGCCACCAGCGGGGGAACTCTTTTGGGTTCCAATCAGCCCCAGCATTTT. The chain recombines TRBV15 with TRBJ1-5; D might be TRBD1 (5 bases). This CDR3 has 17 amino acids. V shed 5 bases and J shed 3 bases, with 20 bases lying between them. Germline CDR1 and CDR2: LNHNV and YYDKDF (reference sequence).

The chain is built from TRBV2 and TRBJ2-1; 11 bases line up with TRBD2. This CDR3 is 16 amino acids long. Germline lookup yields CDR1 SNHLY and CDR2 FYNNEI. Losses at the gene ends were 7 bases for V and 6 bases for J; bases not matched to a gene: 11. The chain's CDR3 is CASTFPGLAGFNEQFF. The CDR3 bases are TGTGCCAGCACCTTCCCCGGACTAGCGGGTTTCAATGAGCAGTTCTTC. Looking up the rest from reference TRBV2 and TRBJ2-1 gives the full variable domain: EPEVTQTPSHQVTQMGQEVILRCVPISNHLYFYWYRQILGQKVEFLVSFYNNEISEKSEIFDDQFSVERPDGSNFTLKIRSTKLEDSAMYFCASTFPGLAGFNEQFFGPGTRLTVL.

The CDR3 DNA reads as TGTGCCAGTAGTGCGAACGGGGCCAGGAGGGTCGAGACCCAGTACTTC. It specifies CASSANGARRVETQYF. V and J are TRBV19 and TRBJ2-5; perhaps TRBD2 as D (6 bases). This CDR3 spans 16 amino acids. Looked up from germline, CDR1 is LNHDA and CDR2 is SQIVND (reference sequence). V lost 5 bases and J 5 bases, leaving 21 bases between the germline ends.

V usage is TRBV19 and J usage is TRBJ2-1; no firm D call. Germline CDR1 LNHDA, CDR2 SQIVND (reference sequence). The V end lost 5 bases, the J end lost 9 bases, and 8 bases lay between the germline ends. This CDR3 is 11 amino acids long. In DNA, the CDR3 is TGTGCCAGTAGTCCCGGGCTTGAGCAGTTCTTC. Its translation: CASSPGLEQFF.